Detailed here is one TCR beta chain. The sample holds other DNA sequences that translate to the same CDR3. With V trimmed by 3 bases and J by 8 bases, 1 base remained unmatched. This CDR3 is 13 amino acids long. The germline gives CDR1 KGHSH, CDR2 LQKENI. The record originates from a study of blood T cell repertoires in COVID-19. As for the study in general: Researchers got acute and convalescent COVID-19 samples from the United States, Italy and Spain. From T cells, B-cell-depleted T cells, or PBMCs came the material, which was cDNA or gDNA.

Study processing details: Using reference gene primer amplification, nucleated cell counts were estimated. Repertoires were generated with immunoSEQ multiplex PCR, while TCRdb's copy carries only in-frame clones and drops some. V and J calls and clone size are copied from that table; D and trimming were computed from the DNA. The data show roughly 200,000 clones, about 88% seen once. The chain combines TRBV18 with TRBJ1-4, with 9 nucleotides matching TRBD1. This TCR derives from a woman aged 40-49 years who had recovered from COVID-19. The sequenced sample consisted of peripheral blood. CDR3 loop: CASSPDRGEKLFF. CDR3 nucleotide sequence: TGTGCCAGCTCACCCGACAGGGGGGAAAAACTGTTTTTT.